The subject of this entry is one T cell receptor (beta chain). No antigen is known for it. Assay used: immunoSEQ multiplex PCR; TCRdb lists only in-frame clones, some missing. The sample comprises about 1 million clones, roughly 80% of which are singletons, and approximately 1.5% rests with the top ten. The data originate from a study of shared clonotypes between healthy human individuals. Study results and caveats: About 5% of naive CD4 clonotypes were shared across several donors.

The CDR3 sequence is 12 residues long. CDR1 SEHNR and CDR2 FQNEAQ come from the germline V gene (reference sequence). Source material: memory CD4+ T cells sorted from blood. Subset noted: CD45RA-negative fraction. The chain carries TRBV7-9 and TRBJ2-7; the match to TRBD1 covers 9 bases. The TCR was taken from a man younger than 35 in good health. CDR3 amino acids: CAAGTGSYEQYF. The CDR3 bases are TGTGCTGCCGGGACAGGGTCCTACGAGCAGTACTTC. Supplemented by reference TRBV7-9 and TRBJ2-7, the full variable domain reads DTGVSQNPRHKITKRGQNVTFRCDPISEHNRLYWYRQTLGQGPEFLTYFQNEAQLEKSRLLSDRFSAERPKGSFSTLEIQRTEQGDSAMYLCAAGTGSYEQYFGPGTRLTVT.